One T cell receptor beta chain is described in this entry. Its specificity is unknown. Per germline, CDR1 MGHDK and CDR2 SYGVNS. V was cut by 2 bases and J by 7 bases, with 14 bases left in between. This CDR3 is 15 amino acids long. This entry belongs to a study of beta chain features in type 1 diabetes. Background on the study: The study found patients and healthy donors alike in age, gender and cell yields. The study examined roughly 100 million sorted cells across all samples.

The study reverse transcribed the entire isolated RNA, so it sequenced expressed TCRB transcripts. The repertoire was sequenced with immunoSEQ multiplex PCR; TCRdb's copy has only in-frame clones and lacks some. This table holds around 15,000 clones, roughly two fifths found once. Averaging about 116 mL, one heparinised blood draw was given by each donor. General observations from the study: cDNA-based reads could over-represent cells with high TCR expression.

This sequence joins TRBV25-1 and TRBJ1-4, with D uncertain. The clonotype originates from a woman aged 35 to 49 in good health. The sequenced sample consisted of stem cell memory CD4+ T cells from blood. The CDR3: CASSENGVGSEKLFF. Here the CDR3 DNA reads TGTGCCAGCAGTGAAAACGGGGTGGGGAGTGAAAAACTGTTTTTT.